This TCR beta chain was sequenced during a study of post-analysis software for immune sequencing data (dated by TCRdb to the mid-2010s). The study in broad terms: The recorded disease courses included relapsing-remitting, secondary progressive and progressive-relapsing multiple sclerosis, and some patients had no subtype annotation. The patient repertoires were set against about eleven previously published healthy control repertoires from donors whose ages ranged from roughly 6 to 25 years. A subset of samples was prepared in parallel using single-end sample barcoding, then pooled and co-amplified after Illumina adapter ligation. The study at large found these results: Multiple sclerosis patients had significantly lower normalized Chao1 diversity than controls, a result that suggests substantial peripheral T-cell clonal expansion. The multiple sclerosis patient group was slightly younger than the control group. Significantly higher frequencies in patients than in controls were found for roughly 5 TRBV segments, including TRBV5-6, TRBV5-1 and TRBV20-1. When samples were clustered directly using the F measure, samples prepared in the same batch co-clustered strongly, which prompted a batch-effect correction.

This clonotype was detected many times. The specificity of this receptor is unknown. Per-nucleotide qualities are absent, and no much larger clonotype sits a single base away. To demonstrate the VDJtools post-analysis software, the study profiled TCR beta repertoires from the peripheral blood of about 13 young patients with multiple sclerosis. The multiple sclerosis patients were children and adolescents between roughly 6 and 16 years of age. Libraries were prepared through PCR. Sequenced on an Illumina HiSeq 2500. To reduce PCR and sequencing biases, unique molecular identifiers were incorporated into the TCR beta cDNA libraries. Per 1 to 10 million input T cells, approximately 500,000 cDNA molecules were obtained, such that each molecule approximated one T cell. Patient libraries were prepared and sequenced with the same protocol used for the earlier healthy control dataset. Samples belonging to the same batch were prepared together, multiplexed and sequenced on a shared HiSeq lane. Regarding the original processing steps: Raw barcoded reads were processed with MIGEC, discarding single-read molecular identifier groups before consensus assembly and CDR3 extraction. Clonotype tables were post-analysed with VDJtools, and diversity was normalized by down-sampling all datasets to the smallest sample size. In repertoire overlap clustering, CDR3 amino acid sequences, but not nucleotide sequences, were matched to correct batch-related cross-sample contamination. TCRdb reprocessing: public reads trimmed at Q25 with fastp, clones called with MiXCR, in-frame beta chains kept. Each record represents a unique CDR3 protein, reported with the most common genes and DNA among its rows. The V and J calls shown here were made by TCRdb, not taken from the authors' results. This sample has a few hundred thousand distinct CDR3 sequences in its table, and roughly 46% of those were observed once. Roughly 12% of the sample lies in the top ten.

The CDR3, from cysteine to phenylalanine, totals 13 residues. Only the CDR3 DNA is retained, 39 bases long and in frame from the first base. The V end gives up 10 bases and the J end 3 bases, leaving 9 bases in the junction not matched to a gene. Sequences MNHEY (CDR1) and SVGEGT (CDR2) are obtained from the germline V gene. The chain employs TRBV6-2 or TRBV6-3 and TRBJ2-7; 7 nucleotides in the junction match TRBD1. Material for sequencing was blood. The sequence came from a girl under 18 with multiple sclerosis. The CDR3 protein: CATCGTVDYEQYF. The nucleotide sequence reads TGTGCCACCTGTGGGACAGTTGACTACGAGCAGTACTTC.